Following are 14 T cell receptor beta chains from one sample sequenced in a study of T cell clones after liver transplantation. The method was immunoSEQ multiplex PCR; TCRdb's version includes in-frame clones alone and lacks a portion of them. The sample shows roughly 51,000 clones, 55% to 75% of them seen only once. Sequencing used CD4+ T cells from blood, obtained less than 70 months after liver transplant. The receptors were sampled from a human patient who received a liver transplant. Some T cells may be supplied by the graft donor.

The chain uses TRBV7-9 and TRBJ2-2; D is perhaps TRBD1 (5 bases). V was pared by 1 base and J by 2 bases, with 8 bases between. From germline, CDR1 is SEHNR and CDR2 FQNEAQ (reference sequence). There are 15 residues in the CDR3. DNA for the CDR3: TGTGCCAGCAGCTTAGGGACACTCAACACCGGGGAGCTGTTTTTT. Protein sequence: CASSLGTLNTGELFF.

V is TRBV18 and J is TRBJ1-2, with D perhaps TRBD1 (5 bases). Trimming took off 3 bases at V and 1 base at J, with 12 bases between the two ends. There are 15 residues in the CDR3. Germline CDR1 is KGHSH and CDR2 is LQKENI. The CDR3, as DNA: TGTGCCAGCTCACCTAAGACAGAGTATAACTATGGCTACACCTTC. Encoded protein: CASSPKTEYNYGYTF.

This chain uses TRBV28 with TRBJ1-6; D is possibly TRBD1 (6 bases). V lost 4 bases to trimming and J lost 7 bases, with 14 bases between them. The CDR3 is 15 amino acids. Germline lookup yields CDR1 MDHEN and CDR2 SYDVKM. Here the CDR3 DNA reads TGTGCCAGCAGTTCCGGGGGGGCGAGGAATTCACCCCTCCACTTT. This sequence encodes CASSSGGARNSPLHF. Looking up the rest from reference TRBV28 and TRBJ1-6 gives the full variable domain: DVKVTQSSRYLVKRTGEKVFLECVQDMDHENMFWYRQDPGLGLRLIYFSYDVKMKEKGDIPEGYSVSREKKERFSLILESASTNQTSMYLCASSSGGARNSPLHFGNGTRLTVT.

This chain links TRBV27 with TRBJ1-2; D is perhaps TRBD1 (6 bases). V dropped 7 bases and J dropped 7 bases, with 16 bases sitting between them. The CDR3 length is 13 residues. The V gene's germline CDR1 is MNHEY and CDR2 SMNVEV (reference sequence). The CDR3 loop is CASKPTGGVGYTF. The CDR3 nucleotides are TGTGCCAGCAAACCGACGGGGGGCGTTGGCTACACCTTC.

V and J are TRBV2 and TRBJ1-1, with D tentatively TRBD1 (5 bases). V dropped 2 bases and J dropped 2 bases, with 15 bases sitting between them. The CDR3 length is 16 residues. Per the germline V gene, CDR1 is SNHLY and CDR2 is FYNNEI. This chain's CDR3 is CASSEWAGSGNTEAFF. In DNA form, the CDR3 reads TGTGCCAGCAGTGAATGGGCAGGGAGTGGAAACACTGAAGCTTTCTTT.

The V gene is TRBV9, the J gene TRBJ2-2, with D unresolved. Trimming stripped 2 bases from V and 1 base from J, with 12 bases between. The CDR3 runs 16 residues. Germline V gives CDR1 SGDLS, CDR2 YYNGEE. The CDR3 DNA reads as TGTGCCAGCAGCGTTACCGGGCTCCAGAACACCGGGGAGCTGTTTTTT. As protein: CASSVTGLQNTGELFF.

The gene calls are TRBV30 and TRBJ1-6, with unresolved D. This CDR3 has 15 residues. Germline loops: CDR1 GTSNPN, CDR2 SVGIG (reference sequence). The germline V and J ends were trimmed by 3 bases and 3 bases, with 12 bases remaining between them. The CDR3 here is CAWSPGRIYNSPLHF. CDR3 nucleotides: TGTGCCTGGAGCCCCGGACGGATCTATAATTCACCCCTCCACTTT.

In its sample, this clone was seen many times. CDR3 sequence: CASSKAPIYEQYF. CDR3 nucleotide sequence: TGTGCCAGCAGCAAAGCTCCAATTTACGAGCAGTACTTC. The gene calls are TRBV21-1 and TRBJ2-7; the table names TRBD1, a call not compared with the DNA. TRBV21-1 is annotated as a pseudogene. This CDR3 contains 13 residues.

The V call is TRBV9, the J call TRBJ1-6; D not certain. The CDR3 runs to 16 residues. The germline gives CDR1 SGDLS, CDR2 YYNGEE. V was shortened by 0 bases and J by 5 bases, with 12 bases between the two germline ends. CDR3 residues: CASSVGAQPNNSPLHF. DNA for the CDR3: TGTGCCAGCAGCGTAGGGGCACAGCCGAATAATTCACCCCTCCACTTT.

This chain links TRBV5-1 with TRBJ2-3; 7 nucleotides match TRBD2. The germline V gene encodes CDR1 SGHRS and CDR2 YFSETQ. CDR3 size: 13 residues. Trimming cost V 7 bases and J 4 bases; bases outside gene matches: 6. The CDR3 DNA sequence: TGCGCCAGCGGGGGGGAGGTCCCAGATACGCAGTATTTT. Its translation: CASGGEVPDTQYF.

The gene calls are TRBV9 and TRBJ1-3; no reliable D call. Looked up from germline, CDR1 is SGDLS and CDR2 is YYNGEE. Deletions cut 4 bases from V and 0 bases from J, with 11 bases between. This CDR3 has 15 residues. DNA of the CDR3: TGTGCCAGCAGCCAAGGACTGTACTCTGGAAACACCATATATTTT. Its protein product is CASSQGLYSGNTIYF.

In its sample, this clone was seen once. This chain links TRBV7-3 with TRBJ2-7; 8 positions agree with TRBD1. The CDR3 runs to 14 residues. With 2 bases clipped from V and 5 bases from J, the junction kept 5 bases outside the gene matches. Germline CDR1 and CDR2: SGHTA and FQGTGA. The CDR3, as DNA: TGTGCCAGCAGCTTATTGACAGGGGTCCACGAGCAGTACTTC. Translation gives CASSLLTGVHEQYF.

The V and J genes are TRBV2 and TRBJ1-6; D not resolved. CDR1 is SNHLY, CDR2 FYNNEI, per germline. The CDR3 contains 15 residues. The V and J ends lost 6 bases and 6 bases respectively, with 15 bases between them. The CDR3 protein is CASRKPGPSNSPLHF. CDR3 DNA: TGTGCCAGCAGGAAGCCGGGTCCCTCTAATTCACCCCTCCACTTT. Based on the CDR3 plus reference TRBV2 and TRBJ1-6, the full variable domain is EPEVTQTPSHQVTQMGQEVILRCVPISNHLYFYWYRQILGQKVEFLVSFYNNEISEKSEIFDDQFSVERPDGSNFTLKIRSTKLEDSAMYFCASRKPGPSNSPLHFGNGTRLTVT.

The chain carries TRBV19 and TRBJ2-1; D call uncertain. CDR1 LNHDA and CDR2 SQIVND come from the germline V gene (reference sequence). The CDR3 length is 15 residues. Trimming cost V 4 bases and J 0 bases, with 10 bases left between them. The CDR3 sequence is CASSKDLSSYNEQFF. CDR3 sequence (DNA): TGTGCCAGTAGTAAGGACCTGAGCTCCTACAATGAGCAGTTCTTC. The full variable domain, rest sourced from reference TRBV19 and TRBJ2-1, is DGGITQSPKYLFRKEGQNVTLSCEQNLNHDAMYWYRQDPGQGLRLIYYSQIVNDFQKGDIAEGYSVSREKKESFPLTVTSAQKNPTAFYLCASSKDLSSYNEQFFGPGTRLTVL.